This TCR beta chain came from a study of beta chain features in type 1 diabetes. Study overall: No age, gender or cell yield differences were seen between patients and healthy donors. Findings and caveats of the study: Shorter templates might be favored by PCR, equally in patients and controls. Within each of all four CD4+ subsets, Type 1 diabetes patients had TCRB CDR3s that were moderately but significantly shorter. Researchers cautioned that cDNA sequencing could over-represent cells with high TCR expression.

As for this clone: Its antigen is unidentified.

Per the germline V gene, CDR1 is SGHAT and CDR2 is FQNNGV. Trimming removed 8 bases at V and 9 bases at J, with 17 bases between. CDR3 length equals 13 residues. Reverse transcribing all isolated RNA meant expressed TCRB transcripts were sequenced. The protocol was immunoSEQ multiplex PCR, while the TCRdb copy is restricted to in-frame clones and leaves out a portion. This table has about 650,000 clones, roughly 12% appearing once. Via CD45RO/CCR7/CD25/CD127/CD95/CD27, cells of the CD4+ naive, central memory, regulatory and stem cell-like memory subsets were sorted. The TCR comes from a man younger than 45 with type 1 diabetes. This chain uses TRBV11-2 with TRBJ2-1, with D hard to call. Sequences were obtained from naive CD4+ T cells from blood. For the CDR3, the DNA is TGTGCCAGCGCCCCAATGGAAGGTCTTGAGCAGTTCTTC. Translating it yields CASAPMEGLEQFF.